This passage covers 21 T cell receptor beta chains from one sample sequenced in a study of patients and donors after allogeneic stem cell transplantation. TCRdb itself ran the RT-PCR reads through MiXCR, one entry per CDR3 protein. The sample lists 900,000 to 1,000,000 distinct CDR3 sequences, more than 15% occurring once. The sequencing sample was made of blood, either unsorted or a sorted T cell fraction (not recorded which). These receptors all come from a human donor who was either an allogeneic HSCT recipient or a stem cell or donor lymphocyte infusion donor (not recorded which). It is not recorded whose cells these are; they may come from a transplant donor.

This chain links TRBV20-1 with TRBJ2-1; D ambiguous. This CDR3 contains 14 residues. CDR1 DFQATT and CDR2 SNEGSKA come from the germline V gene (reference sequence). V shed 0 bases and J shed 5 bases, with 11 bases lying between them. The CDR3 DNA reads TGCAGTGCTAGAGATGCGGACGGAAACAATGAGCAGTTCTTC. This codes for CSARDADGNNEQFF.

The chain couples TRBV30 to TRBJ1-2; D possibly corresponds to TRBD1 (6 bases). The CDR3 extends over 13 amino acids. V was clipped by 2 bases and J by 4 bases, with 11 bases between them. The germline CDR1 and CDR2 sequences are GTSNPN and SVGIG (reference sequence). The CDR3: CAWSPQGSYGYTF. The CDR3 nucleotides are TGTGCCTGGAGTCCACAGGGAAGCTATGGCTACACCTTC. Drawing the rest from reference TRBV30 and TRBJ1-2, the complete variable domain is SQTIHQWPATLVQPVGSPLSLECTVEGTSNPNLYWYRQAAGRGLQLLFYSVGIGQISSEVPQNLSASRPQDRQFILSSKKLLLSDSGFYLCAWSPQGSYGYTFGSGTRLTVV.

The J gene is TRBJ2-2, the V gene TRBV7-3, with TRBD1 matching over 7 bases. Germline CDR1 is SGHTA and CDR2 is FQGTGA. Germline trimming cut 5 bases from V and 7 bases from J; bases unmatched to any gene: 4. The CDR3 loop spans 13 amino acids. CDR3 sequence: CASSDQGVGELFF. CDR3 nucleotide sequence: TGTGCCAGCAGCGACCAGGGGGTCGGGGAGCTGTTTTTT.

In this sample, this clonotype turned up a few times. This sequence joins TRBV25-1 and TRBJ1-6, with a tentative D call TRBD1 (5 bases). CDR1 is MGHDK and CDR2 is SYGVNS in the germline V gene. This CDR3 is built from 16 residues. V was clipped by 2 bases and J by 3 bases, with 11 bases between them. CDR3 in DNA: TGTGCCAGCAGTGAAAGAGGGGTATACTATAATTCACCCCTCCACTTT. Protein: CASSERGVYYNSPLHF.

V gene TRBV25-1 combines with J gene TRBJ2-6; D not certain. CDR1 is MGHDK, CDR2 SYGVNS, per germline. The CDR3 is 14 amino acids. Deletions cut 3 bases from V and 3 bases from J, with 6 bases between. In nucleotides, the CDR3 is TGTGCCAGCAGTGATCGTAATGGGGCCAACGTCCTGACTTTC. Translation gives CASSDRNGANVLTF. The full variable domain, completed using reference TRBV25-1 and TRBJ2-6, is EADIYQTPRYLVIGTGKKITLECSQTMGHDKMYWYQQDPGMELHLIHYSYGVNSTEKGDLSSESTVSRIRTEHFPLTLESARPSHTSQYLCASSDRNGANVLTFGAGSRLTVL.

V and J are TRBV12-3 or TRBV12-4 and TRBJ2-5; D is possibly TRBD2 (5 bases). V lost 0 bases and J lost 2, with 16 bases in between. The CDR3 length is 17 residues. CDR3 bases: TGTGCCAGCAGTTTAGCGGGAGAAGAGGTTCCTCAAGAGACCCAGTACTTC. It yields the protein CASSLAGEEVPQETQYF.

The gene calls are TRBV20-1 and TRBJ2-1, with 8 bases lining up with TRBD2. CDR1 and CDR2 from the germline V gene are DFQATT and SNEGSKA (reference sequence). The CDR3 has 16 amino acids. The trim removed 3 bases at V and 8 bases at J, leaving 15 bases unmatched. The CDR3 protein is CSARPRGAGDVYEQFF. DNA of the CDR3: TGCAGTGCTAGGCCTCGTGGAGCGGGAGACGTCTATGAGCAGTTCTTC.

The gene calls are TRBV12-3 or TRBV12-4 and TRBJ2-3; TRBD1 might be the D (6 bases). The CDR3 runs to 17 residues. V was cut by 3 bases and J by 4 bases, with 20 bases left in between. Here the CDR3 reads CASSLKQGPTSPDTQYF. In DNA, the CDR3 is TGTGCCAGCAGTTTGAAACAGGGTCCGACAAGCCCAGATACGCAGTATTTT.

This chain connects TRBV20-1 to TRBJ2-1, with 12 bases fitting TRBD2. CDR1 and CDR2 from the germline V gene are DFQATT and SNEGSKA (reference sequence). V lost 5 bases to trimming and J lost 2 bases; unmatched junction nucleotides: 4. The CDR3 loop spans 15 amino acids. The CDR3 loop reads CSAGTSGGTYNEQFF. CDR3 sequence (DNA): TGCAGTGCTGGAACTAGCGGGGGGACCTACAATGAGCAGTTCTTC.

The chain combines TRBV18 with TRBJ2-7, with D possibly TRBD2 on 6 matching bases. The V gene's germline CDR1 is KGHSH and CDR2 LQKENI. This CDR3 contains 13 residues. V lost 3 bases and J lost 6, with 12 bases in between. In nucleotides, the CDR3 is TGTGCCAGCTCACCCTCCGGGAGAGGCGAGCAGTACTTC. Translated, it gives CASSPSGRGEQYF.

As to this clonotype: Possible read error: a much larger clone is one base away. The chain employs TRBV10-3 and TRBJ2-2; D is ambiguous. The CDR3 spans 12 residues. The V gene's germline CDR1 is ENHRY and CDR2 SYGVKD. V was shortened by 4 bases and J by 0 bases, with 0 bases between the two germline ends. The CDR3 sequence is CAISANTGELFF. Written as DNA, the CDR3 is TGTGCCATCAGTGCGAACACCGGGGAGCTGTTTTTT.

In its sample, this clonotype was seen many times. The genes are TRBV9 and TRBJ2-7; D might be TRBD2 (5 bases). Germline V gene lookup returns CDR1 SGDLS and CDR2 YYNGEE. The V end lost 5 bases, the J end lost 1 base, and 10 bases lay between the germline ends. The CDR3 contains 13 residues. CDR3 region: CASSEGGSYEQYF. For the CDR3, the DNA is TGTGCCAGCAGTGAGGGTGGTTCCTACGAGCAGTACTTC.

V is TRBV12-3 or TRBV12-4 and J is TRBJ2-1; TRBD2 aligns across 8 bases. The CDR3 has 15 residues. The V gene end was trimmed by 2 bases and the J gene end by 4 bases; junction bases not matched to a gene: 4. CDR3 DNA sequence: TGTGCCAGCAGTTTAAGGGCTAGCGGGTACAATGAGCAGTTCTTC. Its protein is CASSLRASGYNEQFF.

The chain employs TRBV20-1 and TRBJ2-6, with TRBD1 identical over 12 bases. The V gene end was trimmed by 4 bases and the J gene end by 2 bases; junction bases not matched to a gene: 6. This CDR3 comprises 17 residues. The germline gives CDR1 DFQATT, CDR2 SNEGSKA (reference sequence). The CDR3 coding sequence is TGCAGTGCTATGACGGGACAGGGGGCGCCTGGGGCCAACGTCCTGACTTTC. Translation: CSAMTGQGAPGANVLTF.

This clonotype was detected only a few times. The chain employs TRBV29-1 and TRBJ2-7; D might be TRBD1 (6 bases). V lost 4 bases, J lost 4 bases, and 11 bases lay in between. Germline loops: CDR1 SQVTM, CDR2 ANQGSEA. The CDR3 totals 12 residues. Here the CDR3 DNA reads TGCAGCGTTGTACAGGGATCGTACGAGCAGTACTTC. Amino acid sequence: CSVVQGSYEQYF.

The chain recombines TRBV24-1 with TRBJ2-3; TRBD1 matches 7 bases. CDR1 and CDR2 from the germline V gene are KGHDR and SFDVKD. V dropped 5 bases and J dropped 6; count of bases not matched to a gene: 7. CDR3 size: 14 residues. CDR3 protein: CATSGQGKADTQYF. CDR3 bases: TGTGCCACCAGTGGACAGGGCAAGGCGGATACGCAGTATTTT.

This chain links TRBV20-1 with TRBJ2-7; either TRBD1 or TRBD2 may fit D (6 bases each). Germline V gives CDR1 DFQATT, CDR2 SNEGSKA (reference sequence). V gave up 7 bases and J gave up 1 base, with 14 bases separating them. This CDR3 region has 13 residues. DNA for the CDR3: TGCAGTGTCCCGACAGGAGGGTCCTACGAGCAGTACTTC. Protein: CSVPTGGSYEQYF.

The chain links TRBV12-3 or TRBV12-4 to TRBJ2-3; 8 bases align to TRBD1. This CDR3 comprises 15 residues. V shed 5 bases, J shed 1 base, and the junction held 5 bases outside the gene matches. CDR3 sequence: CASSQDRGRTDTQYF. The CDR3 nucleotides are TGTGCCAGCAGTCAAGACAGGGGCCGCACAGATACGCAGTATTTT.

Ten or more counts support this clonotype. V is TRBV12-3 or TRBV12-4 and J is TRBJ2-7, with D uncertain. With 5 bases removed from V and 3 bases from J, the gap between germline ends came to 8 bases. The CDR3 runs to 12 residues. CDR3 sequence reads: CASSLGIYEQYF. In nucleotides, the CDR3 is TGTGCCAGCAGTCTAGGCATCTACGAGCAGTACTTC.

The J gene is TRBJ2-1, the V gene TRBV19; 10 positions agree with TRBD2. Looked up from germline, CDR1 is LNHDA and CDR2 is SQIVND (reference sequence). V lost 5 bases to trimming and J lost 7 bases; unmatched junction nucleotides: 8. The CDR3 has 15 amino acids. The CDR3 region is CASSLRGLAVNEQFF. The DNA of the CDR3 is TGTGCCAGTAGTCTAAGAGGACTAGCGGTAAATGAGCAGTTCTTC.

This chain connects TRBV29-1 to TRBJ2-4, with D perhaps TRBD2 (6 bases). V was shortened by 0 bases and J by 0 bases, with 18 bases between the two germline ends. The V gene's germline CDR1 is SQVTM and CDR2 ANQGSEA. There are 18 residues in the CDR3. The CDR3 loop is CSVEDLDGGALAKNIQYF. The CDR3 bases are TGCAGCGTTGAAGATCTCGACGGCGGGGCACTAGCCAAAAACATTCAGTACTTC.